This T cell receptor beta chain stems from a study of regulatory T cells in long-lasting Graves disease. Study observations and caveats: Investigators studied peripheral blood only, not thyroid tissue. Shared public clonotypes totalled roughly 2,500 in persistent patients, compared with about 930 in new patients. Favoring TRBV28, TRBJ1-2 and TRBJ2-5 was a feature seen in persistent disease.

Time point: persistent/refractory GD, antithyroid drugs over 5 years with positive TRAb. Researchers made the TCR library from RNA that was extracted from PBMCs. American Thyroid Association guidelines defined how Graves' disease was diagnosed. V was clipped by 8 bases and J by 2 bases; unmatched bases: 3. Germline V gene lookup returns CDR1 MNHNS and CDR2 SASEGT. This CDR3 has 12 residues. Assembly of TCR beta libraries relied on iRepertoire HTBI primers together with Arm-PCR of CDR3 regions. MiXCR was run by TCRdb on the multiplex PCR reads, yielding one entry per CDR3 protein. The data show 450,000 or so distinct CDR3 sequences, with less than 25% seen just once and less than 9% held by the top ten. This clonotype was observed many times. Antigen unknown.

This material consisted of peripheral blood mononuclear cells (PBMCs), taken when the disease was refractory, from a patient treated with antithyroid drugs. The chain carries TRBV6-1 and TRBJ2-7, with 7 bases identical to TRBD1. The TCR was taken from a female donor with Graves disease. CDR3 coding DNA: TGTGCCAGCTCCGGGACAGCCTACGAGCAGTACTTC. Amino acids: CASSGTAYEQYF.